The entry that follows covers one TCR beta chain sequence. Antigen unknown. The sample is drawn from a study of neoadjuvant nivolumab and ipilimumab in lung cancer. Study-wide results and limits: Blood richness before therapy tracked richness in tumors resected after neoadjuvant therapy. Compared with tumor-adjacent uninvolved lung, resected tumors showed greater richness and clonality.

J lost 8 bases, V lost 3 bases, and 8 bases had no gene match. Germline CDR1 SGDLS, CDR2 YYNGEE. The CDR3 consists of 14 residues. The protocol was immunoSEQ multiplex PCR, while the TCRdb copy is restricted to in-frame clones and leaves out a portion. The sample has fewer than 7,500 clones; approximately 85% are singletons. The sample in question was tumor tissue, obtained after neoadjuvant nivolumab, alone or with ipilimumab, at or shortly before surgery. The chain carries TRBV9 and TRBJ2-1; 7 nucleotides match TRBD1. The TCR comes from an adult with non-small cell lung cancer. The CDR3 protein is CASSGQGVGYEQFF. The CDR3 DNA reads TGTGCCAGCAGCGGGCAGGGGGTTGGGTATGAGCAGTTCTTC.